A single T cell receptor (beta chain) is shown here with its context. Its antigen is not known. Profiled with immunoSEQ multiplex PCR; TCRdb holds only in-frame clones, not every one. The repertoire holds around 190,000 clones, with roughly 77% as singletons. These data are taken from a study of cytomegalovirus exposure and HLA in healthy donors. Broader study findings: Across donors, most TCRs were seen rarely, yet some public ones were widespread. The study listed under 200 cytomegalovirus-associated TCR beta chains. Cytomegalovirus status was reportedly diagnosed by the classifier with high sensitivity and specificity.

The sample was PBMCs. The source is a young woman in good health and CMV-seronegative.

CDR3 residues: CASSSQGGTEAFF. CDR3 in DNA: TGTGCCAGCAGTTCCCAGGGCGGCACTGAAGCTTTCTTT. The chain recombines TRBV25-1 with TRBJ1-1; TRBD1 might be the D (5 bases). Germline CDR1 reads MGHDK; CDR2 reads SYGVNS. V lost 5 bases, J lost 4 bases, and 11 bases lay in between. CDR3 length: 13 residues.